The source of this T cell receptor (beta chain) is a study of cytomegalovirus exposure and HLA in healthy donors. Study-level background: In an earlier analysis, 95 million to 130 million unique TCR beta sequences were found from 200 million or so T cells.

PCR primers comprised 60 Vbeta and 13 Jbeta primers. Here immunoSEQ multiplex PCR was the method, and the copy in TCRdb shows in-frame clones only, minus some. The table includes over 150,000 clones, roughly 79% detected once. Germline V gives CDR1 SEHNR, CDR2 FQNEAQ (reference sequence). Trimming removed 5 bases at V and 4 bases at J, with 17 bases between. The CDR3 is 15 residues long. The sequenced material came from PBMCs. This chain links TRBV7-9 with TRBJ2-5, with a possible D match to TRBD1 (5 bases). The source of this sequence is a male donor in good health and CMV-seropositive. This CDR3 is CASSPKAWGVETQYF. The CDR3 DNA sequence: TGTGCCAGCAGCCCCAAAGCGTGGGGCGTAGAGACCCAGTACTTC.